A single T cell receptor beta chain is shown here with its context. Its antigen is unknown. MiXCR was run by TCRdb on the reads, yielding one entry per CDR3 protein. This table has around 710,000 distinct CDR3 sequences, 25% to 35% appearing once. This record comes from a study of T cell repertoires in cytomegalovirus infection. Turning to the study itself: HLA-B-restricted CMV epitopes that are well studied were used alongside recently identified HLA-C-restricted ones.

General study points: Adding up the frequency of public TCR beta families identified people who carried CMV plus the relevant HLA.

This CDR3 is 20 amino acids long. Germline CDR1 LGHNA, CDR2 YSLEER. Trimming left V 1 base short and J 0 bases short, with 22 bases between. This material consisted of cultured CD8+ T cells from PBMCs, taken from culture after CMV antigen stimulation. This chain connects TRBV4-3 to TRBJ2-1; either TRBD1 or TRBD2 may supply D (5 bases each). The TCR originated in a human donor in good health (CMV status not recorded). Some clones in this sample may be carry-over from other donors' samples. Here the CDR3 reads CASSQVFALGGPSSYNEQFF. The CDR3 coding sequence is TGCGCCAGCAGCCAAGTGTTCGCCCTTGGGGGACCAAGCTCCTACAATGAGCAGTTCTTC.